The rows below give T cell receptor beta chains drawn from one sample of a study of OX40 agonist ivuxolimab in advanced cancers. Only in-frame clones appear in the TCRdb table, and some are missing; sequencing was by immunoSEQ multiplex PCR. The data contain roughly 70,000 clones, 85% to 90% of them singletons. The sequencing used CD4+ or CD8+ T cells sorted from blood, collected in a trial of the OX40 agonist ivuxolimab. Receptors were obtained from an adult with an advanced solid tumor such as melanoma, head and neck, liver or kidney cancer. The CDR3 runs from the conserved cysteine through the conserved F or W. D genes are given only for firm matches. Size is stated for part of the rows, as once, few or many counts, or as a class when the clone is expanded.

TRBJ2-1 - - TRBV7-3 CASSPRRTTYNEQFF TGTGCCAGCAGCCCGCGCCGCACAACATACAATGAGCAGTTCTTC
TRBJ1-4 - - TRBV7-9 CASSLGGTNEKLFF TGTGCCAGCAGCTTAGGAGGTACTAATGAAAAACTGTTTTTT
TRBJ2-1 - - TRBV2 CASRQGNNEQFF TGTGCCAGCAGACAGGGCAACAATGAGCAGTTCTTC
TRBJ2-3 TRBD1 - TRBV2 CASSRDRGLSDTQYF TGTGCCAGCAGTAGGGACAGGGGGCTCTCAGATACGCAGTATTTT
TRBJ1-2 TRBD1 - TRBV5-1 CASSIRAGGADGYTF TGCGCCAGCAGCATCCGGGCAGGGGGCGCAGATGGCTACACCTTC
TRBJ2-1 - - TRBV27 CASGGSLLNEQFF TGTGCCAGCGGGGGGTCTCTACTGAATGAGCAGTTCTTC
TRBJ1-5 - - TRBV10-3 CAISVSGGQPQHF TGTGCCATCAGTGTGTCGGGAGGTCAGCCCCAGCATTTT
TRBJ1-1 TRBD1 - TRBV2 CASSEAGGFGAGMAFF TGTGCCAGCAGTGAAGCAGGGGGCTTCGGAGCTGGGATGGCTTTCTTT
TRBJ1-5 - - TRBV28 CASSLSIKGRGNQPQHF TGTGCCAGCAGTTTAAGTATAAAGGGTCGGGGCAATCAGCCCCAGCATTTT
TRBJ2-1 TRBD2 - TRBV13 CASSRPPGLEDFF TGTGCCAGCAGCCGACCTCCGGGACTAGAAGACTTCTTC
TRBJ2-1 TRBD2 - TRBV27 CASSFVPSGYNEQFF TGTGCCAGCAGTTTCGTCCCTAGCGGGTACAATGAGCAGTTCTTC
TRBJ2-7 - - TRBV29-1 CSVEERLGLWEQYF TGCAGCGTTGAAGAAAGGTTGGGGCTTTGGGAGCAGTACTTC
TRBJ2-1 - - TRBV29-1 CSVEVGRYNEQFF TGCAGCGTTGAGGTGGGGAGGTACAATGAGCAGTTCTTC
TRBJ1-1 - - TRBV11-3 CPARTTNTEAFF TGCCCAGCGAGGACAACGAACACTGAAGCTTTCTTT
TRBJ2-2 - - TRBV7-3 CASSLKGTGELFF TGTGCCAGCAGCTTAAAAGGGACCGGGGAGCTGTTTTTT
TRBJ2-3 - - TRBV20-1 CSARDADTQYF TGCAGTGCTAGAGACGCCGATACGCAGTATTTT
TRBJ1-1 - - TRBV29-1 CSVETGPVNTEAFF TGCAGCGTTGAAACGGGGCCGGTGAACACTGAAGCTTTCTTT
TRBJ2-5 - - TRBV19 CASSIEGAETQYF TGTGCCAGTAGTATAGAGGGGGCTGAGACCCAGTACTTC
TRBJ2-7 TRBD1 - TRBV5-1 CASSNPGGYEQYF TGCGCCAGCAGCAATCCAGGGGGCTACGAGCAGTACTTC
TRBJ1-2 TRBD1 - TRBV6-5 CASGQGDWGYGYTF TGTGCCAGCGGACAGGGGGATTGGGGCTATGGCTACACCTTC
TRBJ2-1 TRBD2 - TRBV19 CATGGGSSYNEQFF TGTGCCACCGGCGGGGGTAGCTCCTACAATGAGCAGTTCTTC
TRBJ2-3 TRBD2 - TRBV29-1 CSVGRLAGVGTDTQYF TGCAGCGTTGGTAGACTAGCGGGAGTGGGCACAGATACGCAGTATTTT
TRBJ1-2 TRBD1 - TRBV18 CASSPAPGGAGYGYTF TGTGCCAGCTCACCCGCGCCAGGGGGCGCGGGCTATGGCTACACCTTC
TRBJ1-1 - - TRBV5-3 CARSPGQLNTEAFF TGTGCCAGAAGCCCGGGACAACTGAACACTGAAGCTTTCTTT
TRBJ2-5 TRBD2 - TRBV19 CASGHTGGETQYF TGTGCCAGTGGACACACGGGAGGAGAGACCCAGTACTTC
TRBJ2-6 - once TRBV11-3 CASSLGRGTGANVLTF TGTGCCAGCAGCTTAGGTCGCGGGACCGGGGCCAACGTCCTGACTTTC
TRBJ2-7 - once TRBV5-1 CASRSLGGHDEQYF TGCGCCAGCAGGTCTTTAGGGGGGCACGACGAGCAGTACTTC
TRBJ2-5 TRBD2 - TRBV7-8 CASSRSGLAEETQYF TGTGCCAGCAGCAGATCTGGACTAGCGGAAGAGACCCAGTACTTC